The present T cell receptor beta chain was sequenced within a study of T cell repertoires in cytomegalovirus infection. Study details: Public TCR beta signature analysis indicated the presence of both CMV infection and matching HLA type.

About this clonotype: Its antigen is unidentified.

Study-wide points: The cumulative frequency of public TCR beta families identified carriers of CMV plus the relevant HLA. HLA-C-restricted TCR beta clonotypes specific for CMV led the ex vivo response.

The V gene's germline CDR1 is SGHTA and CDR2 FQGNSA. V lost 2 bases and J 0 bases, leaving 8 bases between the germline ends. This CDR3 is built from 15 residues. A single record per CDR3 protein comes from TCRdb applying MiXCR to the reads. This table holds 510,000 or so distinct CDR3 sequences, around 27% found once. Sample: PBMCs. The clonotype originates from a human donor in good health (CMV status not recorded). Some clones in this sample may be carry-over from other donors' samples. The chain combines TRBV7-2 with TRBJ1-3; D not resolved. As DNA, the CDR3 is TGTGCCAGCAGCTTATTTACAAACTCTGGAAACACCATATATTTT. It codes for CASSLFTNSGNTIYF. Combining the CDR3 with reference TRBV7-2 and TRBJ1-3 gives the whole variable domain GAGVSQSPSNKVTEKGKDVELRCDPISGHTALYWYRQSLGQGLEFLIYFQGNSAPDKSGLPSDRFSAERTGGSVSTLTIQRTQQEDSAVYLCASSLFTNSGNTIYFGEGSWLTVV.